This T cell receptor (beta chain) was recorded in a study of post-analysis software for immune sequencing data. Points from the study as a whole: Patients carried several TRBV segments more frequently than controls did, and TRBV5-6, TRBV5-1 and TRBV20-1 were among them.

The authors incorporated unique molecular identifiers into the TCR beta cDNA libraries. TCRdb analysed the PCR reads with MiXCR anew, one entry per CDR3 protein. The data show 650,000 to 900,000 distinct CDR3 sequences, under 60% seen once. J was trimmed by 5 bases and V by 4 bases; bases with no gene match: 6. The CDR3 is 15 residues long. The germline V gene encodes CDR1 SGHRS and CDR2 YFSETQ. With respect to this clonotype: The antigen is unknown.

The rearrangement uses TRBV5-1 and TRBJ2-1; 10 bases are a match to TRBD2. Sequenced material: blood. The TCR sequence derives from a girl between 5 and 17 years old with multiple sclerosis. Written as DNA, the CDR3 is TGCGCCAGCAGCCCGGTACTAGCGGGGCACAATGAGCAGTTCTTC. Encoded protein: CASSPVLAGHNEQFF. The whole variable domain, filled in from reference TRBV5-1 and TRBJ2-1, reads KAGVTQTPRYLIKTRGQQVTLSCSPISGHRSVSWYQQTPGQGLQFLFEYFSETQRNKGNFPGRFSGRQFSNSRSEMNVSTLELGDSALYLCASSPVLAGHNEQFFGPGTRLTVL.